This T cell receptor (beta chain) came from a study of T cells after yellow fever vaccination. Study details: Fractions of low cell number were prepared using SMART-Seq v4 Ultra Low Input. Study-wide points: Subsequent booster samples again held most clones from primary vaccination (under 98% CD4, roughly 88% CD8).

This CDR3 is built from 16 residues. Trimming took 4 bases from V and 0 from J, leaving 14 bases between them. Germline lookup yields CDR1 SGHRS and CDR2 YFSETQ. A word on this clonotype: Its antigen is not known.

In making TCR cDNA, 5'RACE template switching added a universal primer site and UMIs to it. Using its own MiXCR run on the 5' RACE reads, TCRdb lists one record per CDR3 protein. The repertoire holds about 320,000 distinct CDR3 sequences, around a tenth seen once, with roughly 3% in the top ten. The material sequenced was CD4+ T cells sorted from PBMCs, taken 45 days after the yellow fever booster vaccination. The gene calls are TRBV5-1 and TRBJ2-1; D is unresolved. The TCR originated in a man aged 18-30 years who received the YFV17D yellow fever vaccine. Here the CDR3 DNA reads TGCGCCAGCAGCGCCCAAGTGCTCAGCTCCTACAATGAGCAGTTCTTC. Translated, it gives CASSAQVLSSYNEQFF. Full variable domain (missing parts from reference TRBV5-1 and TRBJ2-1): KAGVTQTPRYLIKTRGQQVTLSCSPISGHRSVSWYQQTPGQGLQFLFEYFSETQRNKGNFPGRFSGRQFSNSRSEMNVSTLELGDSALYLCASSAQVLSSYNEQFFGPGTRLTVL.